These T cell receptor beta chains were read from a single sample in a study of shared clonotypes between healthy human individuals. The protocol was immunoSEQ multiplex PCR, while the TCRdb copy is restricted to in-frame clones and leaves out a portion. The sample records 2.3 million or so clones, approximately 93% being singletons. The sequenced sample consisted of naive CD4+ T cells from PBMCs. All receptors derive from a man younger than 35 in good health. Some clones in this sample may be carry-over from other donors' samples. Each CDR3 is given with its conserved first and last residue. A D gene is named only where the DNA matches it firmly. Clone size is given for some rows only: seen once, a few or many times, or a class if the clone is expanded.

CDR3 | DNA | size | V | D | length | J
CSALQGYEQYF | TGCAGTGCTTTACAGGGTTACGAGCAGTACTTC | . | TRBV20-1 | . | 11 | TRBJ2-7
CASSFQGLAGVKDTQYF | TGCGCCAGCAGCTTTCAAGGACTAGCGGGAGTAAAAGATACGCAGTATTTT | . | TRBV5-1 | TRBD2 | 17 | TRBJ2-3
CASSLSGVQPQHF | TGTGCCAGCAGTTTATCAGGGGTTCAGCCCCAGCATTTT | . | TRBV28 | . | 13 | TRBJ1-5
CASSLRRDQETQYF | TGTGCCAGCAGCTTAAGGCGGGACCAAGAGACCCAGTACTTC | few | TRBV7-9 | . | 14 | TRBJ2-5
CASSLGQNTGELFF | TGTGCCAGCAGCTTAGGGCAGAACACCGGGGAGCTGTTTTTT | . | TRBV11-3 | . | 14 | TRBJ2-2
CASSDIAGEPYF | TGTGCCAGCAGTGATATCGCCGGGGAGCCGTATTTT | . | TRBV2 | . | 12 | TRBJ2-3
CASSLAGENNEQFF | TGTGCCAGCAGCTTGGCGGGAGAAAACAATGAGCAGTTCTTC | . | TRBV7-3 | TRBD2 | 14 | TRBJ2-1
CGNRTNGYTF | TGTGGTAATAGGACAAATGGCTACACCTTC | few | TRBV28 | . | 10 | TRBJ1-2
CASRATTDTQYF | TGTGCCAGCAGGGCGACCACAGATACGCAGTATTTT | . | TRBV2 | . | 12 | TRBJ2-3
CASSMVRSSYEQYF | TGTGCCAGTAGTATGGTACGGAGCTCCTACGAGCAGTACTTC | . | TRBV19 | . | 14 | TRBJ2-7
CSVVTGATNEKLFF | TGCAGCGTTGTGACGGGAGCAACTAATGAAAAACTGTTTTTT | . | TRBV29-1 | . | 14 | TRBJ1-4
CAWSLPSYSGQPQHF | TGTGCCTGGAGTCTACCGTCCTATTCAGGGCAGCCCCAGCATTTT | few | TRBV30 | . | 15 | TRBJ1-5
CASDRGVLGVGYTF | TGTGCTAGTGATAGGGGAGTCTTGGGTGTGGGCTACACCTTC | . | TRBV12-5 | . | 14 | TRBJ1-2
CASTPKRETVAKNIQYF | TGTGCCAGCACACCGAAGCGTGAGACAGTAGCCAAAAACATTCAGTACTTC | . | TRBV6-7 | . | 17 | TRBJ2-4
CASSLVTRNQPQHF | TGTGCCAGCAGCTTAGTGACCCGAAATCAGCCCCAGCATTTT | . | TRBV7-2 | . | 14 | TRBJ1-5
CASSPGLAVQETQYF | TGTGCCAGCAGCCCGGGACTAGCGGTCCAAGAGACCCAGTACTTC | once | TRBV5-4 | TRBD2 | 15 | TRBJ2-5
CASSSSGRGYNEQFF | TGTGCCAGCAGTTCCAGCGGGCGCGGCTACAATGAGCAGTTCTTC | . | TRBV28 | . | 15 | TRBJ2-1
CAQTRGWDKTNEKLFF | TGCGCACAAACGAGAGGTTGGGACAAGACTAATGAAAAACTGTTTTTT | . | TRBV5-1 | . | 16 | TRBJ1-4
CASSLTGWDGSSPDTQYF | TGTGCCAGCAGCTTAACGGGGTGGGACGGGAGCTCCCCAGATACGCAGTATTTT | . | TRBV7-3 | . | 18 | TRBJ2-3
CASSHGSGVGNQPQHF | TGTGCCAGTAGCCATGGGTCTGGTGTCGGCAATCAGCCCCAGCATTTT | once | TRBV19 | . | 16 | TRBJ1-5
CAWGERALFGYTF | TGTGCCTGGGGGGAAAGGGCGCTCTTTGGCTACACCTTC | . | TRBV30 | . | 13 | TRBJ1-2
CASSVVAGGPTDTQYF | TGTGCCAGCAGCGTAGTCGCGGGAGGGCCAACAGATACGCAGTATTTT | . | TRBV9 | TRBD2 | 16 | TRBJ2-3
CASSPRPENTGELFF | TGTGCCAGCAGTCCCCGGCCGGAGAACACCGGGGAGCTGTTTTTT | . | TRBV25-1 | . | 15 | TRBJ2-2
CASSFGSAPPHARASGNTIYF | TGTGCCAGTAGTTTTGGATCGGCCCCACCACACGCTCGGGCTTCTGGAAACACCATATATTTT | . | TRBV19 | . | 21 | TRBJ1-3
CASSPTGTSGKSGELFF | TGCGCCAGCAGCCCCACAGGGACTAGCGGGAAATCCGGGGAGCTGTTTTTT | . | TRBV4-1 | TRBD2 | 17 | TRBJ2-2
CASSKPTGQTYEQYF | TGTGCCAGCAGTAAACCCACCGGACAGACATACGAGCAGTACTTC | once | TRBV28 | . | 15 | TRBJ2-7
CASRPQVGYTF | TGTGCCAGCAGGCCCCAGGTGGGCTACACCTTC | . | TRBV2 | . | 11 | TRBJ1-2
CASSPDRGREQFF | TGTGCCAGCAGCCCGGACAGGGGGCGGGAGCAGTTCTTC | . | TRBV5-4 | TRBD1 | 13 | TRBJ2-1
CATLGTSGLTRYEQYF | TGTGCCACCTTAGGGACTAGCGGACTAACAAGGTACGAGCAGTACTTC | . | TRBV28 | TRBD2 | 16 | TRBJ2-7
CASSPLGGEGYEQYF | TGCGCCAGCAGCCCCTTAGGGGGAGAGGGCTACGAGCAGTACTTC | . | TRBV4-3 | . | 15 | TRBJ2-7
CAISDRGAGANVLTF | TGTGCCATCAGTGACAGGGGGGCTGGGGCCAACGTCCTGACTTTC | once | TRBV10-3 | . | 15 | TRBJ2-6
CASSFRLGTEYEQYF | TGTGCCAGCAGCTTCCGACTGGGGACAGAATACGAGCAGTACTTC | . | TRBV5-8 | TRBD1 | 15 | TRBJ2-7
CASSPGQGDYEQYF | TGTGCCAGCAGTCCCGGACAGGGAGATTACGAGCAGTACTTC | . | TRBV9 | TRBD1 | 14 | TRBJ2-7
CASRGNQPQHF | TGTGCCAGCCGGGGGAACCAGCCCCAGCATTTT | . | TRBV28 | . | 11 | TRBJ1-5
CASTKILGTGDCLEQYF | TGCGCCAGCACCAAGATACTGGGGACAGGAGACTGCCTGGAGCAGTACTTC | . | TRBV23-1 | TRBD1 | 17 | TRBJ2-7
CASSQTDRGKPEAFF | TGTGCCAGCAGCCAGACCGACAGGGGGAAACCTGAAGCTTTCTTT | . | TRBV7-9 | TRBD1 | 15 | TRBJ1-1